A selection of T cell receptor beta chains follows, all from one sample in a study of CD8+CD57+ T cells in acquired aplastic anemia. One entry per CDR3 protein, called by TCRdb with MiXCR from the reads. The sample contains around 130,000 distinct CDR3 sequences, approximately 61% of which appear only once. Sequenced: sorted CD4+, CD8+, or CD8+CD57+ T cells (not recorded which) from PBMCs. Source of these receptors: a human donor with aplastic anemia. Both conserved end residues are part of each CDR3. The D gene is left open where the match is weak. Part of the rows lack a size; the others show once, few, many or a class for expanded clones.

TRBJ1-6,TRBV5-1,-,-,TGCGCCAGCAGCTTGGTTCGGGGGGCAGGATCACCCCTCCACTTT,CASSLVRGAGSPLHF
TRBJ1-5,TRBV29-1,few,-,TGCAGCGTTGGAACAGGGACCTCCAATCAGCCCCAGCATTTT,CSVGTGTSNQPQHF
TRBJ2-5,TRBV19,-,TRBD2,TGTGCCAGTAGTCATGCGTCGACTAGCGGTCAAGAGACCCAGTACTTC,CASSHASTSGQETQYF
TRBJ2-7,TRBV7-9,few,-,TGTGCCAGCAGCCAAACCGGAGGAGCCTACGAGCAGTACTTC,CASSQTGGAYEQYF
TRBJ2-5,TRBV7-9,-,-,TGTGCCAGCAGCTTAGATGAGGGCATGGGGCAAGAGACCCAGTACTTC,CASSLDEGMGQETQYF
TRBJ2-7,TRBV10-3,-,TRBD1,TGTGCCGCCAGATCCGGGACAGGGAGCGAGCAGTACTTC,CAARSGTGSEQYF
TRBJ2-7,TRBV15,many,-,TGTGCCACCAGCAGAGGTCCAGGGACCTCCTACGAGCAGTACTTC,CATSRGPGTSYEQYF
TRBJ1-2,TRBV2,few,-,TGTGCCAGCAGTGAAGGGGTTTGGGGCTACACCTTC,CASSEGVWGYTF
TRBJ2-7,TRBV20-1,-,TRBD2,TGCAGTGCTAGAGGCAGCCTAGCGGGAGTACGGGAGCAGTACTTC,CSARGSLAGVREQYF
TRBJ2-3,TRBV19,once,-,TGTGCCAGTACCGGCAGGGCCAGCACAGATACGCAGTATTTT,CASTGRASTDTQYF
TRBJ2-7,TRBV19,few,TRBD1,TGTGCCAGTAGTGCTGGGACAGGGAGGGCCTACGAGCAGTACTTC,CASSAGTGRAYEQYF
TRBJ1-1,TRBV9,-,-,TGTGCCAGCAGAGATTTGTTGGGGGGCGAAGCTTTCTTT,CASRDLLGGEAFF
TRBJ1-1,TRBV7-3,many,-,TGTGCCAGCAGCTTAACGGGTAGTGGGGAACGAAGCGCCCTTGCGAACACTGAAGCTTTCTTT,CASSLTGSGERSALANTEAFF
TRBJ2-2,TRBV3-1,-,TRBD2,TGTGCCAGCAGCCAAGTGGGATTAGCGGGGCTGACCGGGGAGCTGTTTTTT,CASSQVGLAGLTGELFF
TRBJ2-5,TRBV7-7,-,-,TGTGCCAGCAGCTGGGGCCTCAGCGGGGAGACCCAGTACTTC,CASSWGLSGETQYF
TRBJ1-2,TRBV29-1,many,-,TGCAGCGTTGGGGGCAAGGGGGTCGGCTACACCTTC,CSVGGKGVGYTF
TRBJ2-7,TRBV15,-,TRBD2,TGTGCCACCAGCAGAGATATCGGACTAGCTGTCTACGAGCAGTACTTC,CATSRDIGLAVYEQYF
TRBJ2-4,TRBV2,few,-,TGTGCCAGCAGTAGGGGGGGCATTCAGTACTTC,CASSRGGIQYF
TRBJ2-7,TRBV7-6,many,TRBD1,TGTGCCAGCAGCTTAGGGATTGGACAGGGGGCCTCCTACGAGCAGTACTTC,CASSLGIGQGASYEQYF
TRBJ2-4,TRBV6-5,few,-,TGTGCCAGCAGTTACCCCAGCGCGAGTTGGGTATACTTC,CASSYPSASWVYF
TRBJ1-1,TRBV19,-,TRBD1,TGTGCCAGTTGGGACAGGGTCCCTTCCACTGAAGCTTTCTTT,CASWDRVPSTEAFF
TRBJ1-1,TRBV10-3,-,-,TGTGCCATCAGTGAGTTTATTGGGGCTGTGGACACTGAAGCTTTCTTT,CAISEFIGAVDTEAFF
TRBJ2-7,TRBV10-1,-,TRBD1,TGTGCCAGCAGTTCGGACAGGGGGCGAGGGGAGCAGTACTTC,CASSSDRGRGEQYF
TRBJ2-7,TRBV20-1,-,TRBD1,TGCAGTGCCCCCGGGACAGGGGTCGGCGAGCAGTACTTC,CSAPGTGVGEQYF
TRBJ2-5,TRBV7-8,once,-,TGTGCCAGCTCGGGTCCGTTTTTCCAAGAGACCCAGTACTTC,CASSGPFFQETQYF
TRBJ2-7,TRBV24-1,-,-,TGTGCCGTCGGACAGTCCTACGAGCAGTACTTC,CAVGQSYEQYF
TRBJ1-2,TRBV29-1,-,-,TGCAGCGTTGAAGCCAGACAGGAAGGGACCGGCTATGGCTACACCTTC,CSVEARQEGTGYGYTF
TRBJ2-1,TRBV7-9,many,-,TGTGCCAGCAGCTCCCCCCCTTTGCGGGACGAGCAGTTCTTC,CASSSPPLRDEQFF
TRBJ2-1,TRBV5-6,-,-,TGTGCCAGCAGCTTGGCGAGCAGGAGGGGGGTCTACAATGAGCAGTTCTTC,CASSLASRRGVYNEQFF
TRBJ1-1,TRBV4-3,-,-,TGCGCCAGCAGCCAAGGTGCGAGCATGAACACTGAAGCTTTCTTT,CASSQGASMNTEAFF
TRBJ1-2,TRBV9,many,TRBD1,TGTGCCAGCAGCGTAGGGACAGGGGAATATGGCTACACCTTC,CASSVGTGEYGYTF
TRBJ2-1,TRBV29-1,-,-,TGCAGCGTTGGATCCGGGGAGCGTGAGCAGTTCTTC,CSVGSGEREQFF
TRBJ2-1,TRBV12-3/TRBV12-4,-,TRBD2,TGTGCCAGCAGTTTTACCGGGGGGGCCTACAATGAGCAGTTCTTC,CASSFTGGAYNEQFF
TRBJ2-1,TRBV15,few,-,TGTGCCACCGGGGGTGGCTCAGGGCCCCACAATGAGCAGTTCTTC,CATGGGSGPHNEQFF
TRBJ2-3,TRBV9,once,TRBD2,TGTGCCAGCAGCGTAGCGGGGGGATACACAGATACGCAGTATTTT,CASSVAGGYTDTQYF
TRBJ1-5,TRBV15,-,-,TGTGCCACCAGCAGAGAGGCAGGTAGCAATCAGCCCCAGCATTTT,CATSREAGSNQPQHF
TRBJ1-6,TRBV27,many,-,TGTGCCAGCAGTTTCGCGGAGTCACCCCTCCACTTT,CASSFAESPLHF
TRBJ2-7,TRBV28,-,-,TGTGCCAGCAACGTCTACTCGGGTACCTACGAGCAGTACTTC,CASNVYSGTYEQYF
TRBJ1-1,TRBV20-1,-,-,TGCAGTGCTAGAGATCCTTGGTGGGAGGCTTTCTTT,CSARDPWWEAFF
TRBJ1-5,TRBV19,-,-,TGTGCCAGTAGTCCAACAGGGATGGCTTGGCATCAGCCCCAGCATTTT,CASSPTGMAWHQPQHF